These 25 T cell receptor beta chains share one sample of origin, sequenced in a study of cytotoxic CD8 clonotypes in ibrutinib-treated CLL. Profiled with immunoSEQ multiplex PCR; TCRdb holds only in-frame clones, not every one. The sample holds about 140,000 clones, 70% to 90% seen once. This sample comprised PBMCs, obtained after 36 months of ibrutinib treatment. These receptors came from a human donor with chronic lymphocytic leukemia.

This clone was detected a few times. The chain links TRBV4-1 to TRBJ2-7; D ambiguous. The germline V and J ends were trimmed by 1 base and 5 bases, with 12 bases remaining between them. The CDR3 length is 14 residues. Germline V gene lookup returns CDR1 MGHRA and CDR2 YSYEKL. This chain's CDR3 is CASSQVSTPDEQYF. The CDR3 DNA is TGCGCCAGCAGCCAAGTGAGTACCCCTGACGAGCAGTACTTC.

The V gene is TRBV2, the J gene TRBJ2-2; 8 positions match TRBD1. V dropped 8 bases and J dropped 6; count of bases not matched to a gene: 8. Germline assignment: CDR1 SNHLY and CDR2 FYNNEI. The CDR3 contains 14 residues. The chain's CDR3 is CASLDRVPSGELFF. CDR3 DNA: TGTGCCAGCCTGGACAGGGTTCCCTCCGGGGAGCTGTTTTTT.

The chain is built from TRBV5-6 and TRBJ2-7; TRBD2 is a possible D gene (6 bases). In germline, CDR1 is SGHDT, CDR2 YYEEEE. Trimming took off 0 bases at V and 9 bases at J, with 7 bases between the two ends. The length of the CDR3 is 11 residues. Here the CDR3 reads CASSLAGVQYF. The DNA of the CDR3 is TGTGCCAGCAGCTTGGCGGGGGTGCAGTACTTC.

The gene calls are TRBV2 and TRBJ2-1, with D perhaps matching TRBD2 (5 bases). V gave up 2 bases and J gave up 0 bases, with 14 bases separating them. CDR3 size: 17 residues. Per the germline V gene, CDR1 is SNHLY and CDR2 is FYNNEI. The CDR3 bases are TGTGCCAGCAGTGAAATTTCTACGGGGAGCTCCTACAATGAGCAGTTCTTC. The encoded protein is CASSEISTGSSYNEQFF.

This clone turned up a few times. The chain is built from TRBV19 and TRBJ1-4; TRBD1 agrees at 7 bases. Germline-derived CDR1 and CDR2 are LNHDA and SQIVND (reference sequence). Trimming at V came to 7 bases and at J to 5 bases, leaving 4 bases not matched to a gene. The CDR3 loop spans 13 amino acids. The chain's CDR3 is CASTDRLNEKLFF. DNA of the CDR3: TGTGCCAGTACGGACAGGTTAAATGAAAAACTGTTTTTT.

This sequence joins TRBV18 and TRBJ1-4; no clear D gene. The V gene's germline CDR1 is KGHSH and CDR2 LQKENI. V lost 0 bases and J lost 10, with 9 bases in between. There are 13 residues in the CDR3. CDR3 in DNA: TGTGCCAGCTCACCACCTTCCGCGGGAAAACTGTTTTTT. Protein sequence: CASSPPSAGKLFF.

The V call is TRBV10-3, the J call TRBJ2-2; D uncertain. In germline, CDR1 is ENHRY, CDR2 SYGVKD. The CDR3 length is 12 residues. V was cut by 7 bases and J by 5 bases, with 8 bases left in between. This chain's CDR3 is CAITLQTGELFF. CDR3 in DNA: TGTGCCATCACCCTACAGACCGGGGAGCTGTTTTTT.

This clone was picked up a small number of times. The chain employs TRBV30 and TRBJ2-7, with D possibly called TRBD1 or TRBD2 (5 bases each). The CDR3 sequence is 14 residues long. V was cut by 2 bases and J by 4 bases, with 15 bases left in between. The germline gives CDR1 GTSNPN, CDR2 SVGIG (reference sequence). CDR3 loop: CAWSWGTGPYEQYF. CDR3 nucleotide sequence: TGTGCCTGGAGTTGGGGGACCGGGCCTTACGAGCAGTACTTC.

The chain is built from TRBV29-1 and TRBJ2-5; 10 positions agree with TRBD2. The J segment lost 4 bases and the V segment lost 3 bases, leaving 5 bases of the junction unmatched. This CDR3 spans 14 amino acids. Germline V gives CDR1 SQVTM, CDR2 ANQGSEA. The chain's CDR3 is CSVELAGGPETQYF. The DNA for the CDR3 is TGCAGCGTTGAGTTAGCGGGAGGTCCAGAGACCCAGTACTTC.

CDR3 region: CASSAPRDTIYF. The CDR3 DNA follows: TGTGCCAGCAGCGCCCCCCGGGACACCATATATTTT. This chain links TRBV7-8 with TRBJ1-3; D uncertain. The V gene's germline CDR1 is SGHVS and CDR2 FQNEAQ. The CDR3 sequence is 12 residues long. V gave up 5 bases and J gave up 8 bases, with 10 bases separating them. Looking up the rest from reference TRBV7-8 and TRBJ1-3 gives the full variable domain: GAGVSQSPRYKVAKRGQDVALRCDPISGHVSLFWYQQALGQGPEFLTYFQNEAQLDKSGLPSDRFFAERPEGSVSTLKIQRTQQEDSAVYLCASSAPRDTIYFGEGSWLTVV.

CDR3 bases: TGTGCCAGCAGCTCGACCCTATATCCCAATGAGCAGTTCTTC. Amino acids: CASSSTLYPNEQFF. The chain joins TRBV7-3 to TRBJ2-1; D is unclear. Trimming removed 4 bases at V and 6 bases at J, with 13 bases between. The CDR3 extends over 14 amino acids. Germline V lookup: CDR1 SGHTA, CDR2 FQGTGA.

The CDR3 region is CASSESRLRATDTQYF. The DNA for the CDR3 is TGTGCCAGCAGTGAATCGCGGCTCCGGGCCACAGATACGCAGTATTTT. The rearrangement uses TRBV25-1 and TRBJ2-3; D uncertain. This CDR3 region has 16 residues. V was cut by 1 base and J by 2 bases, with 13 bases left in between. The germline gives CDR1 MGHDK, CDR2 SYGVNS. The full variable domain, its missing parts supplied by reference TRBV25-1 and TRBJ2-3, is EADIYQTPRYLVIGTGKKITLECSQTMGHDKMYWYQQDPGMELHLIHYSYGVNSTEKGDLSSESTVSRIRTEHFPLTLESARPSHTSQYLCASSESRLRATDTQYFGPGTRLTVL.

This clone was observed once. This CDR3 reads CASSQDLLYTDTQYF. The DNA for the CDR3 is TGTGCCAGCAGCCAAGATCTTCTTTACACAGATACGCAGTATTTT. The V gene is TRBV4-2, the J gene TRBJ2-3; D ambiguous. V was cut by 0 bases and J by 2 bases, with 9 bases left in between. The CDR3 has 15 amino acids. The V gene's germline CDR1 is LGHNA and CDR2 YNFKEQ.

This clone occurred a few times. CDR3 protein: CASSRNWQGGEQFF. The CDR3 nucleotides are TGTGCCAGCAGCCGAAATTGGCAGGGAGGTGAGCAGTTCTTC. The chain links TRBV14 to TRBJ2-1; possibly TRBD2 for D (6 bases). Germline values: CDR1 SGHDN, CDR2 FVKESK. Trimming cost V 4 bases and J 9 bases, with 16 bases left between them. This CDR3 has 14 amino acids.

V is TRBV14 and J is TRBJ2-7; perhaps TRBD1 as D (5 bases). Germline V gene sequence: CDR1 SGHDN, CDR2 FVKESK. CDR3 size: 14 residues. V was cut by 1 base and J by 1 base, with 8 bases left in between. The CDR3 sequence is CASSQGQGSYEQYF. The DNA of the CDR3 is TGTGCCAGCAGCCAAGGCCAGGGATCCTACGAGCAGTACTTC.

The rearrangement joins TRBV6-6 to TRBJ2-3; D tentatively reads TRBD1 or TRBD2 (5 bases each). Trimming left V 2 bases short and J 2 bases short, with 11 bases between. Germline CDR1 is MNHNY and CDR2 is SVGAGI (reference sequence). The length of the CDR3 is 15 residues. CDR3 coding DNA: TGTGCCAGCAGTTACCAAGGGACGGCCACAGATACGCAGTATTTT. This gives the protein CASSYQGTATDTQYF.

The genes are TRBV7-9 and TRBJ2-3; D may be TRBD1 (6 bases). The CDR3 contains 14 residues. Germline CDR1 and CDR2: SEHNR and FQNEAQ (reference sequence). Trimming stripped 8 bases from V and 2 bases from J, with 14 bases between. The CDR3 bases are TGTGCCAGCGGAGGACAGACCGTCACAGATACGCAGTATTTT. This encodes CASGGQTVTDTQYF.

The chain links TRBV7-9 to TRBJ1-1, with 9 bases aligning to TRBD1. V dropped 5 bases and J dropped 11; count of bases not matched to a gene: 15. CDR3 size: 15 residues. From germline, CDR1 is SEHNR and CDR2 FQNEAQ (reference sequence). This chain's CDR3 is CASSPHRGQGGGAFF. The CDR3 nucleotides are TGTGCCAGCAGCCCCCATCGGGGACAGGGAGGGGGTGCTTTCTTT.

The rearrangement links TRBV11-3 to TRBJ2-3; 7 positions agree with TRBD1. Germline V gives CDR1 SGHNT, CDR2 YENEEA. The CDR3 loop spans 15 amino acids. Losses at the gene ends were 3 bases for V and 5 bases for J; bases not matched to a gene: 8. The CDR3, as DNA: TGTGCCAGCAGCTTGGGGGACAGCGAGGGAGATACGCAGTATTTT. This sequence encodes CASSLGDSEGDTQYF.

The rearrangement links TRBV28 to TRBJ2-6; D is undetermined. V shed 6 bases and J shed 5 bases, with 8 bases lying between them. Germline loops: CDR1 MDHEN, CDR2 SYDVKM. The CDR3 is 13 amino acids. This CDR3 reads CASRGPWANVLTF. The CDR3 DNA reads TGTGCCAGCAGAGGACCCTGGGCCAACGTCCTGACTTTC.

V gene TRBV7-9 combines with J gene TRBJ1-5; D ambiguous. CDR1 and CDR2 (germline): SEHNR, FQNEAQ (reference sequence). V was clipped by 2 bases and J by 1 base, with 6 bases between them. This CDR3 contains 14 residues. CDR3 region: CASSLSLSNQPQHF. In DNA form, the CDR3 reads TGTGCCAGCAGCTTATCCCTAAGCAATCAGCCCCAGCATTTT.

The chain couples TRBV12-5 to TRBJ2-3; 7 bases match TRBD2. CDR1 and CDR2 (germline): LGHNT, FRNRAP. V shed 1 base, J shed 4 bases, and the junction held 8 bases outside the gene matches. The CDR3 length is 16 residues. As DNA, the CDR3 is TGTGCTAGTGGTTTGGGAAGTCGGACTAGTTCAGATACGCAGTATTTT. It codes for CASGLGSRTSSDTQYF.

The rearrangement joins TRBV27 to TRBJ2-4; no clear D gene. The CDR3 totals 14 residues. Germline V gene lookup returns CDR1 MNHEY and CDR2 SMNVEV (reference sequence). V dropped 5 bases and J dropped 8 bases, with 16 bases sitting between them. The DNA for the CDR3 is TGTGCCAGCAGTCCACAGCCTGGGTGGGACATTCAGTACTTC. Translated: CASSPQPGWDIQYF.

The V gene is TRBV7-6, the J gene TRBJ1-2; D call uncertain. Trimming removed 0 bases at V and 0 bases at J, with 8 bases between. The CDR3 length is 15 residues. Germline-derived CDR1 and CDR2 are SGHVS and FNYEAQ. The CDR3 sequence is CASSLAEAPNYGYTF. The CDR3 bases are TGTGCCAGCAGCTTAGCTGAAGCACCTAACTATGGCTACACCTTC.

V and J are TRBV2 and TRBJ2-3; D is unresolved. Trimming shortened V by 4 bases and J by 2 bases, and 10 bases separated the two germline ends. Germline V gene lookup returns CDR1 SNHLY and CDR2 FYNNEI. There are 14 residues in the CDR3. CDR3 amino acids: CASSGWAPTDTQYF. The CDR3 bases are TGTGCCAGCAGTGGGTGGGCTCCCACAGATACGCAGTATTTT.